This is a list of T cell receptor beta chains from one sample in a study of T cell responses to AZD1222 COVID-19 vaccine. This table comes from immunoSEQ multiplex PCR, and its TCRdb copy is limited to in-frame clones, with some not included. This sample has 130,000 to 150,000 clones; under 95% occur once, and the top ten carry around 5.2%. The sequences come from peripheral blood, collected on day 0 of AZD1222 vaccination. These receptors came from an adult in good health. Both conserved end residues are trimmed from each CDR3. A D gene is named only where the DNA matches it firmly.

j_call d_call v_call cdr3_aa
TRBJ1-3 . TRBV7-6 ASSLIGRSSGNTIY
TRBJ2-7 . TRBV11-1 ASSFVGGAYEQY
TRBJ1-2 TRBD1 TRBV7-2 ASSSFSEGAGGYT
TRBJ1-6 TRBD1 TRBV7-2 ASSFRQGASPLH
TRBJ2-7 . TRBV10-3 ALSAGSTYEQY
TRBJ2-1 TRBD2 TRBV10-3 AISESGGYNEQF
TRBJ2-3 TRBD2 TRBV4-2 ASSQDLLAGAGDTQY
TRBJ2-1 . TRBV28 ASTLGGEQF
TRBJ2-1 TRBD2 TRBV7-3 ASSLTSGRAFHNEQF
TRBJ1-1 . TRBV27 ASSYRGRGIEAF
TRBJ2-7 TRBD1 TRBV18 ASSRGTGEGPSYEQY
TRBJ1-2 TRBD1 TRBV18 ASSPPGQGFGYT
TRBJ1-1 TRBD1 TRBV4-2 ASSQGSGGDTEAF
TRBJ1-4 . TRBV4-3 ASSQMDGIMKKLF
TRBJ1-4 TRBD1 TRBV7-9 ASSLQQGDGEKLF
TRBJ1-1 . TRBV5-5 ASSFGTEAF
TRBJ1-1 . TRBV19 ASSIQSGLTDEAF
TRBJ1-2 . TRBV7-3 ASSPGGNLYGYT
TRBJ2-3 . TRBV20-1 SASGGGRGTQY
TRBJ1-1 . TRBV5-5 ASSPLGNEAF
TRBJ2-1 . TRBV5-1 ASSLLPGTENNEQF
TRBJ1-1 . TRBV11-2 ASSLEYEAF
TRBJ2-1 TRBD1 TRBV19 ARNSGQKLHRCYNEQF
TRBJ2-5 TRBD1 TRBV27 ASSSTTGGKETQY
TRBJ2-3 . TRBV7-3 ASSSNPGLHTDTQY
TRBJ1-1 . TRBV19 ASSPPFAEAF
TRBJ2-7 TRBD2 TRBV2 AIPSGTSGGRSSYEQY
TRBJ2-5 TRBD1 TRBV25-1 ASSEYPRQGKETQY
TRBJ1-2 . TRBV28 ASSLGQYYGYT
TRBJ2-3 TRBD2 TRBV28 ATETSGRFQAQY
TRBJ2-3 . TRBV4-3 ASSQETSASWADTQY
TRBJ1-4 . TRBV3-1/TRBV3-2 ASSQRWVANEKLF
TRBJ2-5 . TRBV27 ASSPAGTKETQY
TRBJ2-7 TRBD2 TRBV7-9 ASSLVGSGAYEQY
TRBJ2-7 . TRBV5-1 ASSQNTGTEQY
TRBJ2-1 . TRBV11-3 ASSARGMSSYNEQF
TRBJ1-5 . TRBV27 ASSYRGPHQPQH
TRBJ1-2 . TRBV29-1 SVEDSPGNYGYT
TRBJ1-2 . TRBV3-1/TRBV3-2 ASSPLTGLYGYT
TRBJ1-1 . TRBV6-6 ASFRALNTEAF
TRBJ1-3 TRBD1 TRBV27 ASRGSGQGSPWGGNTIY
TRBJ2-3 TRBD2 TRBV3-1/TRBV3-2 ASSQTRIAGITDTQY
TRBJ2-3 TRBD2 TRBV4-3 ASSPAGAGDSYTQY
TRBJ2-7 . TRBV7-2 ASGLERRGYEQY